This T cell receptor (beta chain) derives from a study of T cell responses to AZD1222 COVID-19 vaccine. Assay used: immunoSEQ multiplex PCR; TCRdb lists only in-frame clones, some missing. Of roughly 270,000 clones listed, around 93% are singletons. Trimming removed 1 base at V and 11 bases at J, with 14 bases between. CDR3 length equals 13 residues. The sequence derives from an adult who received the AZD1222 COVID-19 vaccine. V usage is TRBV12-3 or TRBV12-4 and J usage is TRBJ1-1, with D unclear. Sample: peripheral blood, taken 28 days after the second AZD1222 dose. Here the CDR3 reads CASSLGAGLGAFF. The CDR3 DNA is TGTGCCAGCAGTTTAGGGGCTGGATTGGGGGCTTTCTTT.